The present T cell receptor beta chain was sequenced within a study of T cell clonality in common variable immunodeficiency. Patients and controls were mostly of Caucasian heritage. The study's findings and limits: CVID subjects had higher TCRbeta clonality than healthy controls, most marked in about a third. T cell subpopulation sequencing would be needed to explain CVID clonality. Shared TCRbeta clones were fewer between CVID subjects than controls.

This clone was recorded at least ten times. The antigen remains unidentified. The missing CDR3 end, 3 residues past where the read stops, is filled in from the germline J gene. Trimming stripped 5 bases from V and 4 bases from J, with 13 bases between. Germline CDR1 is SGHTA and CDR2 is FQGTGA. There are 14 residues in the CDR3. Sequencing used immunoSEQ multiplex PCR; TCRdb keeps in-frame clones, though not all of them. Singletons are absent from the sample, which has roughly 70,000 clones. The receptor's source is a person aged 18 to 69 in good health. The rearrangement links TRBV7-3 to TRBJ2-3; D unresolved. The sample consisted of peripheral blood mononuclear cells. CDR3 DNA (partial): TGTGCCAGCAGCAGAGAGCCCCCCCCAGATACG. Translated: CASSREPPPDT. From start to end, the CDR3 is CASSREPPPDTQYF.